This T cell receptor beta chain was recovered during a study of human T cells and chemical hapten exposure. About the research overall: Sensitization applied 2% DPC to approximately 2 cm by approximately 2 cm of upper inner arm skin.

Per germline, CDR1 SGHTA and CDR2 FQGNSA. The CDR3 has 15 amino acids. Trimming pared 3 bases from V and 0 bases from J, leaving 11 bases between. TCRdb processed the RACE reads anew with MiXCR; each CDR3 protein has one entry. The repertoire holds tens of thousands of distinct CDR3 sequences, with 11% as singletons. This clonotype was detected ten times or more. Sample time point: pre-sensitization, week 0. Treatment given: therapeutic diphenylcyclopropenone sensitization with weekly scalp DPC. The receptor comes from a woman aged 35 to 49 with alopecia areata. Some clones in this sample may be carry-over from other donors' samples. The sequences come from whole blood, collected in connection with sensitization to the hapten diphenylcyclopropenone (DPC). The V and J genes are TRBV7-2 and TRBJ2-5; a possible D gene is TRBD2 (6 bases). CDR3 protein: CASSFGGAYQETQYF. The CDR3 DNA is TGTGCCAGCAGCTTCGGCGGGGCTTACCAAGAGACCCAGTACTTC.